The 6 T cell receptor gamma chains given below trace back to one sample, sequenced in a study of gamma-delta T cells after stem cell transplantation. TCRdb re-processed the RT-PCR reads using CATT. The sample comprises around 3,400 gamma-chain clones, nearly 5% of which are singletons, and 22% rests with the top ten. The sequenced sample was gamma-delta T cells. These receptor sequences come from a human donor. It is not recorded whose cells these are; they may come from a transplant donor.

The chain joins TRGV2 to TRGJP2. With 3 bases clipped from V and 3 bases from J, the junction kept 16 bases outside the gene matches. The CDR3 has 18 residues. Per the germline V gene, CDR1 is EGSNGY and CDR2 is YDSYNSKV. The CDR3 loop is CATWDMIPLKGSDWIKTF. DNA for the CDR3: TGTGCCACCTGGGACATGATCCCTCTAAAGGGTAGTGATTGGATCAAGACGTTT.

This clone has more than one count but fewer than ten. The chain has TRGV9 and TRGJP. CDR1 and CDR2 (germline): GITISATS, ISYDGTV (reference sequence). The CDR3 consists of 16 residues. The J segment lost 4 bases and the V segment lost 6 bases, leaving 6 bases of the junction unmatched. The CDR3 loop is CALWRGQELGKKIKVF. In DNA form, the CDR3 reads TGTGCCTTGTGGAGGGGTCAAGAGTTGGGCAAAAAAATCAAGGTATTT.

This clone is medium-sized in the sample. Other DNA sequences within the sample encode an identical CDR3. This chain joins TRGV9 and TRGJP. Germline values: CDR1 GITISATS, CDR2 ISYDGTV (reference sequence). The ends lost 2 bases at V and 4 bases at J; junction bases unmatched: 14. The CDR3 contains 20 residues. CDR3 sequence reads: CALWEASNLVQELGKKIKVF. DNA of the CDR3: TGTGCCTTGTGGGAGGCCTCCAACCTCGTACAAGAGTTGGGCAAAAAAATCAAGGTATTT.

This rearrangement joins TRGV8 to TRGJ1 or TRGJ2. CDR3 size: 12 residues. Germline V gene sequence: CDR1 VENAVY, CDR2 YDSYNSRV. Unmatched junction bases numbered 2, after V lost 3 bases and J lost 3 bases. The CDR3 bases are TGTGCCACCTGGGATTCTTATTATAAGAAACTCTTT. Residues: CATWDSYYKKLF.

On this clone itself: TCRdb's entry gives the protein of a much larger clone, which mismatches this DNA's translation at residues 5 and 11, likely from a read error; the protein reported here is translated from the DNA. The rearrangement links TRGV8 to TRGJP2. Germline-derived CDR1 and CDR2 are VENAVY and YDSYNSRV. The CDR3 totals 13 residues. The CDR3 protein is CATWHSSDWIRTF. Written as DNA, the CDR3 is TGTGCCACCTGGCATAGTAGTGATTGGATCAGGACGTTT.

By sample fraction, this clone is medium-sized. This chain uses TRGV9 with TRGJ1 or TRGJ2. V shed 3 bases, J shed 2 bases, and the junction held 10 bases outside the gene matches. The length of the CDR3 is 15 residues. In germline, CDR1 is GITISATS, CDR2 ISYDGTV (reference sequence). The DNA of the CDR3 is TGTGCCTTGTGGGAGCTAAAGGGGTATTATTATAAGAAACTCTTT. It is translated as CALWELKGYYYKKLF.